Detailed here is one TCR beta chain. What it binds is not known. The sample originates from a study of monozygotic twins with inflammatory bowel disease. Study-level points and caveats: Cells of different T cell subtypes could not be told apart. Whether twins were concordant or discordant made no difference to repertoire similarity, possibly from limited power.

The CDR3 consists of 15 residues. The V gene's germline CDR1 is SGHAT and CDR2 FQDESV (reference sequence). Reanalyzing the 5' RACE reads, TCRdb keeps one entry per CDR3 protein, without DNA. Across 90,000 to 110,000 distinct CDR3 sequences, the top ten clones capture roughly 12% of the sample. Sequenced material: blood. The receptor was derived from a human donor with ulcerative colitis or Crohn's disease, or a healthy co-twin of an affected twin (not recorded which). The chain has TRBV11-1 and TRBJ2-3; the TRBD1 assignment by TCRdb is unverifiable without DNA. CDR3 in amino acids: CASSSGDGYTDTQYF.